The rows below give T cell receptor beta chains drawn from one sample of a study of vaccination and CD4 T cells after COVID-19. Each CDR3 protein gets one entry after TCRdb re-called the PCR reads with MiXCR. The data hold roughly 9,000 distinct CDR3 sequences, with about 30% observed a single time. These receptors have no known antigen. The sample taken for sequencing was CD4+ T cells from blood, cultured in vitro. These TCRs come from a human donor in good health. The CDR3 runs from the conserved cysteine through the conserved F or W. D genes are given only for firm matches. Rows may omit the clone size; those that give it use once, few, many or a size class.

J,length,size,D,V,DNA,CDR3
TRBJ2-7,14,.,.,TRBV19,TGTGCCAGTAGTATTGGGACGGGGAGCTACGAGCAGTACTTC,CASSIGTGSYEQYF
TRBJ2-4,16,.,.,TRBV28,TGTGCCAGCGAGAATAGGGGAATTGGGGCCAAAAACATTCAGTACTTC,CASENRGIGAKNIQYF
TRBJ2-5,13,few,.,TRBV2,TGTGCCAGCATAACGGAGGCGGGAGAGACCCAGTACTTC,CASITEAGETQYF
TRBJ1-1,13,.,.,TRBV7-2,TGTGCCAGCAGCCTTCAGAGGAACACTGAAGCTTTCTTT,CASSLQRNTEAFF
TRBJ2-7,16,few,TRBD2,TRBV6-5,TGTGCCAGCAGTTACGGGGCGGGAGAGGAATCCTACGAGCAGTACTTC,CASSYGAGEESYEQYF
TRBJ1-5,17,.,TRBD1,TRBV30,TGTGCCTGGGGGACAGGGGGCGACTCCAGAAGCAATCAGCCCCAGCATTTT,CAWGTGGDSRSNQPQHF
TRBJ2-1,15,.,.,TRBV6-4,TGTGCCAGCAGTGACTGGCGGGACCCTTACAATGAGCAGTTCTTC,CASSDWRDPYNEQFF
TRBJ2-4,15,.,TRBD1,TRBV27,TGTGCCAGCAACGAACAGGGGGCCGGATTCAACATTCAGTACTTC,CASNEQGAGFNIQYF
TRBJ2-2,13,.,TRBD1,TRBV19,TGTGCCAGTTCGGACAGGGCTACCGGGGAGCTGTTTTTT,CASSDRATGELFF
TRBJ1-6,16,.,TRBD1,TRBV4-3,TGCGCCAGCAGCCAAGATTCTGGGACAGGGAATCCACCCCTCCACTTT,CASSQDSGTGNPPLHF
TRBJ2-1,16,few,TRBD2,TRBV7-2,TGTGCCAGCAGCTTTTGGGGACTAGCCACCGTGAATGAGCAGTTCTTC,CASSFWGLATVNEQFF